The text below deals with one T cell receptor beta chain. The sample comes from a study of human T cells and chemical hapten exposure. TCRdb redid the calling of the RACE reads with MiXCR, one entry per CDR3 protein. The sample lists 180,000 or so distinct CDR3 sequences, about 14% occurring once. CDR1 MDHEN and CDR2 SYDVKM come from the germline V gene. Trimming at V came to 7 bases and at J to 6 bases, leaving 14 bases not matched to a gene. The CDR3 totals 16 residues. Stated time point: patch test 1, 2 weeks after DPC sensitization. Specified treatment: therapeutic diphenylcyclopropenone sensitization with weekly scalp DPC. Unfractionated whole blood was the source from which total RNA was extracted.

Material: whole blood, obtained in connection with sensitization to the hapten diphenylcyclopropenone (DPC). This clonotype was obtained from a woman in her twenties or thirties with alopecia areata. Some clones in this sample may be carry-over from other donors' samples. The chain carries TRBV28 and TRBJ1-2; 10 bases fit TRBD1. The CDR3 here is CASNPPGTGVGDGYTF. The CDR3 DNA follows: TGTGCCAGCAACCCCCCCGGGACAGGGGTAGGAGATGGCTACACCTTC.